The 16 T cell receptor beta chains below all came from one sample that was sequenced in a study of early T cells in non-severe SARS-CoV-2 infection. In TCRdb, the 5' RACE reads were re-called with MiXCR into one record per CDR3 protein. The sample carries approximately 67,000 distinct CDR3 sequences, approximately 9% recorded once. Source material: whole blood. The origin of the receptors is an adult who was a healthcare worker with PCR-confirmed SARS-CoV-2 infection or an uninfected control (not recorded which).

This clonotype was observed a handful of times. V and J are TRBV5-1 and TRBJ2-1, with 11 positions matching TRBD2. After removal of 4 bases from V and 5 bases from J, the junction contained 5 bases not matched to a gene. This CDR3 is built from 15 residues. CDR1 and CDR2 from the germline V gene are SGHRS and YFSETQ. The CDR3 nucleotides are TGCGCCAGCAGCCCTATAGCGGGAGGGGACAATGAGCAGTTCTTC. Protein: CASSPIAGGDNEQFF.

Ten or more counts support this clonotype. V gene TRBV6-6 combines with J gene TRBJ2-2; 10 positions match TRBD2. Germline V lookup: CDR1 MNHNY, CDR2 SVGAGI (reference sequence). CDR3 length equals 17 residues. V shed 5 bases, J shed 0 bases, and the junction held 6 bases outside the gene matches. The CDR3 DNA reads TGTGCCAGCAGTCGACACGGACTAGCGGCGAACACCGGGGAGCTGTTTTTT. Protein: CASSRHGLAANTGELFF.

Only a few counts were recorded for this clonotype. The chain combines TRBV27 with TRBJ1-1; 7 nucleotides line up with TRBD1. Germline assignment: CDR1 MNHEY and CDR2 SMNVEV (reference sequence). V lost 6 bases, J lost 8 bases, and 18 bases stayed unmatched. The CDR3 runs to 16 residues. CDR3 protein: CASSLRGGGDTGEAFF. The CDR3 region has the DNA TGTGCCAGCAGCCTAAGGGGAGGGGGCGATACGGGAGAAGCTTTCTTT.

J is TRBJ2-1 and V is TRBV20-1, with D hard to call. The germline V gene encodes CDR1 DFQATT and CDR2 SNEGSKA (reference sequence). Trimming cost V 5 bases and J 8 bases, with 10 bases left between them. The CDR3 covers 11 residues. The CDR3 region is CSAPRRDEQFF. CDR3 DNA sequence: TGCAGTGCTCCTCGTCGGGATGAGCAGTTCTTC.

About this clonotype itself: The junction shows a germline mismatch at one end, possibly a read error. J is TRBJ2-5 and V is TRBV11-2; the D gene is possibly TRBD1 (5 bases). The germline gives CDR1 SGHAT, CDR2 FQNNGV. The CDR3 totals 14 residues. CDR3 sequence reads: CASSLDRYQETQYF. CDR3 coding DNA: TGTGCCAGCAGCCTAGACAGATACCAAGAGACCCAGTACTTC.

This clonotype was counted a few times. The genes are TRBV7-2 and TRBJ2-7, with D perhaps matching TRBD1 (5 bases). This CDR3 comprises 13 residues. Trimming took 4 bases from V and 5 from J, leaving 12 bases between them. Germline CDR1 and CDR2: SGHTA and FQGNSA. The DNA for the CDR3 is TGTGCCAGCAGCTCGTATTTCAGGGACGAGCAGTACTTC. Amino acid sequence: CASSSYFRDEQYF.

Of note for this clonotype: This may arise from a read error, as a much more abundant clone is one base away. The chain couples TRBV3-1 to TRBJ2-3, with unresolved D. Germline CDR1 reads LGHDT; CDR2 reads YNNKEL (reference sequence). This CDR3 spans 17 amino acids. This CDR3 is CVSSPKRRESSTDTQYF. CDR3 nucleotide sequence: TGTGTCAGCAGCCCCAAACGACGAGAATCTAGCACAGATACGCAGTATTTT.

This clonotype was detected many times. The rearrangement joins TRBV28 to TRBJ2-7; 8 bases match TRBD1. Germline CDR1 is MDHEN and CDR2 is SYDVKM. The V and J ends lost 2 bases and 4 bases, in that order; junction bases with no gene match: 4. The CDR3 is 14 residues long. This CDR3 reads CASSLVRGQYEQYF. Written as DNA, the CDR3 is TGTGCCAGCAGTTTAGTCAGGGGGCAATACGAGCAGTACTTC.

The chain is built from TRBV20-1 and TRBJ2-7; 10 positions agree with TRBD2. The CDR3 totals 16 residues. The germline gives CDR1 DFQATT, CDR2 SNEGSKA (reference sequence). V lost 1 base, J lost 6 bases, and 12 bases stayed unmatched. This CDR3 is CSARVQSLAGVPEQYF. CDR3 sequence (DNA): TGCAGTGCTAGAGTTCAGTCTCTAGCGGGAGTTCCCGAGCAGTACTTC.

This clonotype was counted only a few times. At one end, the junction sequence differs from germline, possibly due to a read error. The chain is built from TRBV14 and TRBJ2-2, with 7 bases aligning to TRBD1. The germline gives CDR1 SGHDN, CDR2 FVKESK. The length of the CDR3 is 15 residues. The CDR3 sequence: CASSQNRGPTGELFF. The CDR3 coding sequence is TGTGCCAGCAGCCAGAACAGGGGACCCACCGGAGAGCTGTTTTTT.

CDR3 DNA sequence: TGTGCCAGCAGTCGACCGGGACAAGCCTACGAGCAGTACTTC. Its protein product is CASSRPGQAYEQYF. The chain carries TRBV12-3 or TRBV12-4 and TRBJ2-7; TRBD1 is a possible D gene (6 bases). The V end lost 5 bases, the J end lost 2 bases, and 13 bases lay between the germline ends. The CDR3 has 14 amino acids.

CDR3 bases: TGTGCCAGCAGTCAGACTAGGGAGACCCAGTACTTC. Encoded protein: CASSQTRETQYF. The genes are TRBV6-6 and TRBJ2-5, with D possibly matching TRBD2 (6 bases). The CDR3 spans 12 residues. Trimming stripped 5 bases from V and 5 bases from J, with 9 bases between. Germline CDR1 is MNHNY and CDR2 is SVGAGI (reference sequence).

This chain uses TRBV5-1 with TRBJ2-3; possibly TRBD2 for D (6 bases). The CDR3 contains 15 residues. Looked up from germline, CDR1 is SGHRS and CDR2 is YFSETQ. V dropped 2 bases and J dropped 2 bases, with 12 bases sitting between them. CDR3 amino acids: CASSFPSGHTDTQYF. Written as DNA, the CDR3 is TGCGCCAGCAGCTTCCCAAGCGGGCACACAGATACGCAGTATTTT.

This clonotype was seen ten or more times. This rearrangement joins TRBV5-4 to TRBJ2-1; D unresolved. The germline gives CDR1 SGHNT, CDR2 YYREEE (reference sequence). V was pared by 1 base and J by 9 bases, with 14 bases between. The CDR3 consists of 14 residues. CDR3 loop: CASSLSYRPGEQFF. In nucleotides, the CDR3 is TGTGCCAGCAGCTTGTCCTACCGTCCGGGTGAGCAGTTCTTC.

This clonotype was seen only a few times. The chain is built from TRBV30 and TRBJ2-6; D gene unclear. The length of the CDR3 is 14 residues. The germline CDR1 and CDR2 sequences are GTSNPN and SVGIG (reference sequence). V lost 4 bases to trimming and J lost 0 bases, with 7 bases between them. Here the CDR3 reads CAWTPSSGANVLTF. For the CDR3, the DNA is TGTGCCTGGACTCCCTCCTCTGGGGCCAACGTCCTGACTTTC.

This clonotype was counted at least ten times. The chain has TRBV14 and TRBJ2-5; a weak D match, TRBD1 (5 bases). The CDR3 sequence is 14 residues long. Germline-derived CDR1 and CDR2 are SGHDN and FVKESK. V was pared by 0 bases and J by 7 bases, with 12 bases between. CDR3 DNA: TGTGCCAGCAGCCAAGATCGCAGGGTCGGGACCCAGTACTTC. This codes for CASSQDRRVGTQYF.